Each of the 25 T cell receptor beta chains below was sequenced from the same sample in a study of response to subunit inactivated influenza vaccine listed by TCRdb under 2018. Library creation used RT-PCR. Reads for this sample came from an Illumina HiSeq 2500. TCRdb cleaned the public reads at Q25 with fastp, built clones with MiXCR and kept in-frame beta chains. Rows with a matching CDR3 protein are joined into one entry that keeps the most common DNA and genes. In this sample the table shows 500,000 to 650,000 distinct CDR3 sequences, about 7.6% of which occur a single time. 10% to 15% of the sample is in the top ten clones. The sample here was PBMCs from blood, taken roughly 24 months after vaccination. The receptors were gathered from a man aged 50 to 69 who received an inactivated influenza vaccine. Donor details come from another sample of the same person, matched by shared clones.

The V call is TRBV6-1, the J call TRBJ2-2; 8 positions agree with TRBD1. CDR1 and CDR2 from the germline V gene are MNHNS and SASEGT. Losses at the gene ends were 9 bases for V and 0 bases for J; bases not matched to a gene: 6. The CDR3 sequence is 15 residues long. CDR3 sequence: CASESGQANTGELFF. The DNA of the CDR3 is TGTGCCAGTGAGTCGGGACAGGCGAACACCGGGGAGCTGTTTTTT.

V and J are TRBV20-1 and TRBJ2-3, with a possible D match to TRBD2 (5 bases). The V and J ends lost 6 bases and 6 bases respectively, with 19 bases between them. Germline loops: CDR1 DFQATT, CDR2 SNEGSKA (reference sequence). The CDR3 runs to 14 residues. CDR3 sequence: CSARKGRDRDTQYF. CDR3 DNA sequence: TGCAGTGCCCGGAAAGGTCGGGATCGCGATACGCAGTATTTT.

The CDR3 sequence is CASSLGPSGQETQYF. Here the CDR3 DNA reads TGTGCCAGCAGTTTGGGTCCCAGCGGGCAAGAGACCCAGTACTTC. The genes are TRBV12-3 or TRBV12-4 and TRBJ2-5, with D tentatively TRBD2 (6 bases). The CDR3 sequence is 15 residues long. Between the trimmed V and J ends, which lost 3 bases and 2 bases, there was a span of 13 bases.

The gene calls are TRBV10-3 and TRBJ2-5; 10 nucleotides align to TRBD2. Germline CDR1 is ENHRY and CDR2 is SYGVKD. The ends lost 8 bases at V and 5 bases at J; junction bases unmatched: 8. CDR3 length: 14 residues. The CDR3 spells CAISPAGGLETQYF. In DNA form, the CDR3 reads TGTGCCATCTCCCCAGCGGGAGGGCTCGAGACCCAGTACTTC.

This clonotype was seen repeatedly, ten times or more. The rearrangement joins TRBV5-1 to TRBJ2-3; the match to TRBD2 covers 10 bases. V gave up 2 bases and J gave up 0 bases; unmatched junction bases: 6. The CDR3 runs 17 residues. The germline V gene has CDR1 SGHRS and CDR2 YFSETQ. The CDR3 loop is CASSLAGGPRSTDTQYF. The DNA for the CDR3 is TGCGCCAGCAGCTTAGCGGGAGGGCCACGAAGCACAGATACGCAGTATTTT.

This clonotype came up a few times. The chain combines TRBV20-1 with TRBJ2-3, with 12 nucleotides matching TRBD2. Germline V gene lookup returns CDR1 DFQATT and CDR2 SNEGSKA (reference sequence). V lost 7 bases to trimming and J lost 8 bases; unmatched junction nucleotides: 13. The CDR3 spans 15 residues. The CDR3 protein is CSGTSGGRRIGTQYF. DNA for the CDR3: TGCAGTGGTACTAGCGGGGGGCGCCGCATAGGTACGCAGTATTTT.

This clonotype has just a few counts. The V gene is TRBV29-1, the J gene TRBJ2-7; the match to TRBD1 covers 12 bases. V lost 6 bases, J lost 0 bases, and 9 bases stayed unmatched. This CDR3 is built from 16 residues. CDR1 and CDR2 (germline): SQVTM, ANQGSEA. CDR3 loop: CSVAGTGGGSSYEQYF. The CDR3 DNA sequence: TGCAGCGTCGCCGGGACAGGGGGCGGGAGCTCCTACGAGCAGTACTTC.

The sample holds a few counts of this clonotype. The CDR3 DNA reads TGCAGTGCTAGAGATGGTGCCGAGACCGAAGGGGGCTACACCTTC. Translating it yields CSARDGAETEGGYTF. This sequence joins TRBV20-1 and TRBJ1-2, with D unresolved. Trimming took 0 bases from V and 8 from J, leaving 19 bases between them. Germline V gives CDR1 DFQATT, CDR2 SNEGSKA (reference sequence). This CDR3 is 15 amino acids long.

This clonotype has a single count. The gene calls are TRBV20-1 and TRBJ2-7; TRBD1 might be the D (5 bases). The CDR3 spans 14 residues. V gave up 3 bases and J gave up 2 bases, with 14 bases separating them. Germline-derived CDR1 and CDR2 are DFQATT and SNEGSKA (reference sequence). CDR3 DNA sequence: TGCAGTGCTAGGCCTAGACAGTATCCCTACGAGCAGTACTTC. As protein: CSARPRQYPYEQYF.

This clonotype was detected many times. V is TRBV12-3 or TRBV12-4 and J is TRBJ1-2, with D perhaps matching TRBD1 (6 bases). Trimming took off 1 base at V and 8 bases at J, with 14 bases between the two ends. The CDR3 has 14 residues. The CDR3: CASSLVAGDLGYTF. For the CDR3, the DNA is TGTGCCAGCAGTTTAGTCGCAGGGGATCTGGGCTACACCTTC.

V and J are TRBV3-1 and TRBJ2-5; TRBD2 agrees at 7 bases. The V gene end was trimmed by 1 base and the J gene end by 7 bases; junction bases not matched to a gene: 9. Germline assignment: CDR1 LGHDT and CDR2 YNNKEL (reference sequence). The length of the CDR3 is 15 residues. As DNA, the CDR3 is TGTGCCAGCAGCCAAGTGGCGGGAGTTGGAGGGACCCAGTACTTC. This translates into CASSQVAGVGGTQYF.

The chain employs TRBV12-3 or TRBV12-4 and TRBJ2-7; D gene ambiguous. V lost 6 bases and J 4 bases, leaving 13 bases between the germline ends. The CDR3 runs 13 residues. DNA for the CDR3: TGTGCCAGCAGGGACGGGTTAGCATACGAGCAGTACTTC. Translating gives CASRDGLAYEQYF.

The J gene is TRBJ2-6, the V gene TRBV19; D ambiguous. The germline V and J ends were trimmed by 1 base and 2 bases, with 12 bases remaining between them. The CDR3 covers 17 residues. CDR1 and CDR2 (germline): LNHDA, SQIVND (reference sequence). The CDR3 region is CASSIGGRSAGANVLTF. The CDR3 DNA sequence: TGTGCCAGTAGTATAGGCGGCAGGTCTGCTGGGGCCAACGTCCTGACTTTC.

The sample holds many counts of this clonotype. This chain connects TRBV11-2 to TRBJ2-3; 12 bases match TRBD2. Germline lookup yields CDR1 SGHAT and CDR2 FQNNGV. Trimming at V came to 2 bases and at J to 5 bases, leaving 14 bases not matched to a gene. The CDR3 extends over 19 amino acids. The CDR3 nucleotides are TGTGCCAGCAGCTTAAATTGGCCTAGCGGGGGGGCCCGGCTAGATACGCAGTATTTT. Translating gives CASSLNWPSGGARLDTQYF.

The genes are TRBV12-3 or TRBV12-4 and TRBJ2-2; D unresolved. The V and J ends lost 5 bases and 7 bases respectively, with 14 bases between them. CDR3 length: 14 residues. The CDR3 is CASSLNRALGELFF. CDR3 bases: TGTGCCAGCAGTCTTAATCGGGCACTCGGGGAGCTGTTTTTT.

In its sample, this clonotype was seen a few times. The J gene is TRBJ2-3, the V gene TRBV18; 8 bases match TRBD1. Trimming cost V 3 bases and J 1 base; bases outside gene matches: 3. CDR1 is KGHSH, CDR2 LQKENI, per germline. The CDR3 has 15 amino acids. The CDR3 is CASSPDRARTDTQYF. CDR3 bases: TGTGCCAGCTCACCGGACAGGGCTCGCACAGATACGCAGTATTTT.

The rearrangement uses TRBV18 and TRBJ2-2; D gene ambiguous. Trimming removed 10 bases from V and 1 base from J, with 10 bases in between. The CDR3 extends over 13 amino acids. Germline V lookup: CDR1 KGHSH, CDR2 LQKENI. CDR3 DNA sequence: TGTGCCACCACTACCCTGAACACCGGGGAGCTGTTTTTT. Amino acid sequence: CATTTLNTGELFF.

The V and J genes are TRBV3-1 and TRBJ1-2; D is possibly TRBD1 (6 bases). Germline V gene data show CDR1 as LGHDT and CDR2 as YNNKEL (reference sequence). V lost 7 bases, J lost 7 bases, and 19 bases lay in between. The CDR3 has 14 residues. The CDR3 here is CASTLQGSLGGYTF. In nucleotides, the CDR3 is TGTGCCAGCACCCTACAGGGTTCTCTGGGTGGCTACACCTTC. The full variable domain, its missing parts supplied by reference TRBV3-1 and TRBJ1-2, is DTAVSQTPKYLVTQMGNDKSIKCEQNLGHDTMYWYKQDSKKFLKIMFSYNNKELIINETVPNRFSPKSPDKAHLNLHINSLELGDSAVYFCASTLQGSLGGYTFGSGTRLTVV.

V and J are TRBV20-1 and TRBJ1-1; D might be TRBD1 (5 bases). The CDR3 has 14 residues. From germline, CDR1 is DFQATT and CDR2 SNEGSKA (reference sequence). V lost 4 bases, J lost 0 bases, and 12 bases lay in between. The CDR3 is CSAKMGGLNTEAFF. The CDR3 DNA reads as TGCAGTGCTAAAATGGGGGGGTTGAACACTGAAGCTTTCTTT.

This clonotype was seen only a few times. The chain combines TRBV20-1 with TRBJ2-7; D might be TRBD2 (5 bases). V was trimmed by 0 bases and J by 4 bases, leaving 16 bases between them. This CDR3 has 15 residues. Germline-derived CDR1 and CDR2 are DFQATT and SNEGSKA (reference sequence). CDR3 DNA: TGCAGTGCTAGAGACCCAACGCACGGGATGTACGAGCAGTACTTC. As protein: CSARDPTHGMYEQYF.

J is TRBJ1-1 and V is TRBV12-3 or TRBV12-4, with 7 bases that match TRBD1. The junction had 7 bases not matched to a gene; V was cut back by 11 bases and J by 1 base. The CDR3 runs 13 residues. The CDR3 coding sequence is TGTGCCTCCAGGGGGGAAGAGAACACTGAAGCTTTCTTT. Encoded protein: CASRGEENTEAFF.

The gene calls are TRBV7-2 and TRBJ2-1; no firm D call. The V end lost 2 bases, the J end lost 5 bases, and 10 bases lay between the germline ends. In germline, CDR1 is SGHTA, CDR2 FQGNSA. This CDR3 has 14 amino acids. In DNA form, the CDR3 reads TGTGCCAGCAGCTTAAGTTGGGCGAACAATGAGCAGTTCTTC. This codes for CASSLSWANNEQFF.

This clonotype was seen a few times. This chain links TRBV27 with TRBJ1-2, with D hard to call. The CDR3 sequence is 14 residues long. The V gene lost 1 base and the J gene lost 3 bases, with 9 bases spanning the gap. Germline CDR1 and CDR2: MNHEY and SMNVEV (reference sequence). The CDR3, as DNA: TGTGCCAGCAGTTTATACCCAGCTCACTATGGCTACACCTTC. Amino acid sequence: CASSLYPAHYGYTF.

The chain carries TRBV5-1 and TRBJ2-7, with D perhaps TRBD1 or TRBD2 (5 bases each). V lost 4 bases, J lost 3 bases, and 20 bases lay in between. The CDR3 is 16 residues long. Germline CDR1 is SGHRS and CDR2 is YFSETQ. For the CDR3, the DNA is TGCGCCAGCAGCGCGGCGCTTCCGGGACGGAACTACGAGCAGTACTTC. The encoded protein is CASSAALPGRNYEQYF.

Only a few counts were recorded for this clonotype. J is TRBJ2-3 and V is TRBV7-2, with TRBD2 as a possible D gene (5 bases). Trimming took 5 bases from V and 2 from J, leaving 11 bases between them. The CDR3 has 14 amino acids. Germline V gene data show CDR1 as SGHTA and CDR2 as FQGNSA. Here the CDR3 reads CASSPGWITDTQYF. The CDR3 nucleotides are TGTGCCAGCAGCCCGGGATGGATCACAGATACGCAGTATTTT. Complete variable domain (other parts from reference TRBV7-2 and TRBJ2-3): GAGVSQSPSNKVTEKGKDVELRCDPISGHTALYWYRQSLGQGLEFLIYFQGNSAPDKSGLPSDRFSAERTGGSVSTLTIQRTQQEDSAVYLCASSPGWITDTQYFGPGTRLTVL.